The 7 T cell receptor beta chains below come from one sample, sequenced in a study of blood T cell repertoires in COVID-19 (dated by TCRdb to 2018 to 2020). The library was obtained by the immunoSEQ multiplex PCR assay. Sourced from immuneACCESS, this table was stored by TCRdb with only in-frame sequences that have V and J called. A share of the clones is absent; for the studies checked, an unresolved V gene accounts for under half, and the remainder has no known explanation. Within this sample are 200,000 to 250,000 clones, with over 80% of them counted one time only. The ten biggest clones cover 3.7% of the sample. Sequenced sample: PBMCs or T cells enriched from blood (not recorded which). The receptors stem from a woman aged 25-40 years who had been exposed to COVID-19.

The gene calls are TRBV14 and TRBJ2-7; D remains ambiguous. The CDR3 is 11 residues long. The germline V gene has CDR1 SGHDN and CDR2 FVKESK. The V gene lost 1 base and the J gene lost 10 bases, with 8 bases spanning the gap. The CDR3 reads CASSQGLHQYF. The CDR3 DNA follows: TGTGCCAGCAGCCAAGGGCTCCATCAGTACTTC.

V is TRBV19 and J is TRBJ2-1, with TRBD2 matching 10 bases. The CDR3 has 15 amino acids. The V segment lost 5 bases and the J segment 4 bases; nucleotides outside the gene matches: 5. Germline assignment: CDR1 LNHDA and CDR2 SQIVND (reference sequence). The CDR3 DNA reads as TGTGCCAGTAGTTCGAGGGGACTAGCGTACAATGAGCAGTTCTTC. It translates to CASSSRGLAYNEQFF.

The V and J genes are TRBV5-4 and TRBJ2-5, with TRBD1 identical over 7 bases. Germline trimming cut 4 bases from V and 1 base from J; bases unmatched to any gene: 4. The CDR3 runs 14 residues. CDR1 and CDR2 from the germline V gene are SGHNT and YYREEE (reference sequence). CDR3 bases: TGTGCCAGCAGCACCAGGACAGGCCAAGAGACCCAGTACTTC. Protein sequence: CASSTRTGQETQYF.

The rearrangement uses TRBV7-2 and TRBJ1-1; no clear D. The V gene lost 4 bases and the J gene lost 3 bases, with 12 bases spanning the gap. CDR1 and CDR2 from the germline V gene are SGHTA and FQGNSA. The CDR3 has 14 residues. Here the CDR3 DNA reads TGTGCCAGCAGCTCAATCTACCGGGACACTGAAGCTTTCTTT. Encoded protein: CASSSIYRDTEAFF.

V usage is TRBV19 and J usage is TRBJ1-1, with a possible D match to TRBD1 (5 bases). Per the germline V gene, CDR1 is LNHDA and CDR2 is SQIVND (reference sequence). This CDR3 comprises 13 residues. The germline V and J ends were trimmed by 3 bases and 5 bases, with 10 bases remaining between them. The CDR3 region is CASSMQGGTEAFF. Written as DNA, the CDR3 is TGTGCCAGTAGTATGCAGGGTGGGACTGAAGCTTTCTTT.

CDR3 loop: CASSVVGGVGYTF. The DNA for the CDR3 is TGTGCCAGCAGCGTAGTGGGAGGAGTAGGCTACACCTTC. The chain uses TRBV9 and TRBJ1-2; unclear D gene. The CDR3 is 13 amino acids. Trimming cost V 0 bases and J 8 bases, with 11 bases left between them. The germline V gene has CDR1 SGDLS and CDR2 YYNGEE.

The CDR3 nucleotides are TGTGCCAGCAGCGTCCGGTTCCGGGGGAAAAGTGGCTACACCTTC. It encodes CASSVRFRGKSGYTF. V and J are TRBV9 and TRBJ1-2, with D possibly matching TRBD1 (5 bases). This CDR3 has 15 amino acids. V was shortened by 2 bases and J by 7 bases, with 18 bases between the two germline ends. Germline lookup yields CDR1 SGDLS and CDR2 YYNGEE.